This is a list of T cell receptor beta chains from one sample in a study of blood T cell repertoires in COVID-19. Generated by immunoSEQ multiplex PCR, the TCRdb table keeps only in-frame clones and is missing some. This table holds about 260,000 clones, about nine tenths found once. Material for sequencing was peripheral blood. The receptor set was obtained from a woman in her thirties with COVID-19, enrolled during active disease. Each CDR3 is given with its conserved first and last residue. The D gene is left open where the match is weak. Size is stated for part of the rows, as once, few or many counts, or as a class when the clone is expanded.

size: NA; D: TRBD1; J: TRBJ1-2; V: TRBV19; CDR3: CASSRSAGGLAGYTF; DNA: TGTGCCAGTAGTAGATCCGCAGGGGGTCTGGCTGGCTACACCTTC
size: few; D: NA; J: TRBJ2-2; V: TRBV7-2; CDR3: CASSLDGETGELFF; DNA: TGTGCCAGCAGCTTAGATGGGGAGACCGGGGAGCTGTTTTTT
size: NA; D: NA; J: TRBJ1-1; V: TRBV29-1; CDR3: CSFIRGTEAFF; DNA: TGCAGCTTCATCAGGGGAACTGAAGCTTTCTTT
size: NA; D: TRBD2; J: TRBJ2-7; V: TRBV6-6; CDR3: CASSYLAGSYEQYF; DNA: TGTGCCAGCAGTTACCTAGCGGGGTCCTACGAGCAGTACTTC
size: once; D: NA; J: TRBJ1-1; V: TRBV21-1; CDR3: CASTRGGGWKNTEAFF; DNA: TGTGCCAGCACCCGGGGGGGAGGGTGGAAGAACACTGAAGCTTTCTTT
size: few; D: TRBD2; J: TRBJ2-7; V: TRBV6-1; CDR3: CASSDRASGPYEQYF; DNA: TGTGCCAGCAGTGACCGGGCTAGCGGACCCTACGAGCAGTACTTC
size: NA; D: NA; J: TRBJ2-6; V: TRBV27; CDR3: CASTPQGFSGANVLTF; DNA: TGTGCCAGCACCCCACAGGGTTTCTCTGGGGCCAACGTCCTGACTTTC
size: NA; D: NA; J: TRBJ1-2; V: TRBV30; CDR3: CAWNLDRVDGYTF; DNA: TGTGCCTGGAACCTGGACAGAGTTGATGGCTACACCTTC
size: NA; D: NA; J: TRBJ1-4; V: TRBV28; CDR3: CATQWPGNEKLFF; DNA: TGTGCCACCCAGTGGCCCGGGAATGAAAAACTGTTTTTT
size: NA; D: NA; J: TRBJ2-7; V: TRBV30; CDR3: CAWSKVTAYEQYF; DNA: TGTGCCTGGAGTAAGGTTACAGCCTACGAGCAGTACTTC
size: once; D: TRBD2; J: TRBJ2-7; V: TRBV6-5; CDR3: CASSRGLVYEQYF; DNA: TGTGCCAGCAGCAGGGGACTAGTGTACGAGCAGTACTTC